This TCR beta chain stems from a study of T cell responses to AZD1222 COVID-19 vaccine. Overall study findings and caveats: Seropositive AZD1222 recipients at baseline numbered only 6 or 7. The reported proportion of spike-specific TCRs targeting unmutated variant regions was nearly half. Spike-specific TCR breadth rose after two AZD1222 doses, and depth rose as well.

Repertoires were generated with immunoSEQ multiplex PCR, while TCRdb's copy carries only in-frame clones and drops some. Of 100,000 to 120,000 clones in the sample, 81% were seen once. The CDR3 length is 16 residues. V was clipped by 5 bases and J by 2 bases, with 16 bases between them. CDR1 is MDHEN and CDR2 is SYDVKM in the germline V gene. As to this clone: Antigen: not known.

The TCR sequence derives from an adult in good health. The chain joins TRBV28 to TRBJ1-5; possibly TRBD1 for D (5 bases). The sample consisted of peripheral blood, taken on day 0 of AZD1222 vaccination. The CDR3 here is CASSNRQSGGNQPQHF. CDR3 coding DNA: TGTGCCAGCAGTAACAGACAGTCGGGCGGCAATCAGCCCCAGCATTTT.